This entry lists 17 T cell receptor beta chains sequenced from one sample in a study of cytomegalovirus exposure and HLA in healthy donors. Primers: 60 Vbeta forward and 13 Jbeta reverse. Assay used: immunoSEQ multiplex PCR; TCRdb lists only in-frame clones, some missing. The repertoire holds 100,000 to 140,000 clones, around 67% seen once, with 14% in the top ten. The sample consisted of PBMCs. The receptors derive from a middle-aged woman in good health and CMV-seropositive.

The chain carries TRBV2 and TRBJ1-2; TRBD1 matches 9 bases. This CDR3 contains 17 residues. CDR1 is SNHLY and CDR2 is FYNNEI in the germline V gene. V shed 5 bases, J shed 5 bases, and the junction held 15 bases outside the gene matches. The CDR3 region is CASSPTGQGPLLYGYTF. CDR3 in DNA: TGTGCCAGCAGTCCAACGGGACAGGGCCCTCTTTTATATGGCTACACCTTC.

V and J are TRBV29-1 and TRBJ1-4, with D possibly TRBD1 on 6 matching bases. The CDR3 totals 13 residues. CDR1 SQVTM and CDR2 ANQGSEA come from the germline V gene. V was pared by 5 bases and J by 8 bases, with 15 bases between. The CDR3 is CSVSVRTAEKLFF. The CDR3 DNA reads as TGCAGCGTTTCGGTCAGGACAGCCGAAAAACTGTTTTTT. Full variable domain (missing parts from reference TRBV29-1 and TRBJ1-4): SAVISQKPSRDICQRGTSLTIQCQVDSQVTMMFWYRQQPGQSLTLIATANQGSEATYESGFVIDKFPISRPNLTFSTLTVSNMSPEDSSIYLCSVSVRTAEKLFFGSGTQLSVL.

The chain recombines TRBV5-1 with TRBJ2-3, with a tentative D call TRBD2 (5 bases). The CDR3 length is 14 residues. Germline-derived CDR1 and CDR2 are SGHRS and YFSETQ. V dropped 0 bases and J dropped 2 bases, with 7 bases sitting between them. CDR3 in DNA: TGCGCCAGCAGCTTGGAGGGAGTCACAGATACGCAGTATTTT. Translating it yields CASSLEGVTDTQYF. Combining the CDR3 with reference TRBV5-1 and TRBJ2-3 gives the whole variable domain KAGVTQTPRYLIKTRGQQVTLSCSPISGHRSVSWYQQTPGQGLQFLFEYFSETQRNKGNFPGRFSGRQFSNSRSEMNVSTLELGDSALYLCASSLEGVTDTQYFGPGTRLTVL.

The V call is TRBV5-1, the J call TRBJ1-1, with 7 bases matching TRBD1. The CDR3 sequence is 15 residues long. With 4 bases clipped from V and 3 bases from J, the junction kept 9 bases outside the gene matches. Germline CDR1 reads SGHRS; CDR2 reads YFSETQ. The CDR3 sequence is CASSITQGFDTEAFF. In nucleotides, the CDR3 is TGCGCCAGCAGCATCACACAGGGGTTTGACACTGAAGCTTTCTTT.

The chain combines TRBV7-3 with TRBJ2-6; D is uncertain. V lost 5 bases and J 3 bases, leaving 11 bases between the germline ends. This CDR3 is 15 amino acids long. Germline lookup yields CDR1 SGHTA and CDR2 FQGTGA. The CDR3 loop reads CASSPLGSGANVLTF. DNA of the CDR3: TGTGCCAGCAGCCCCCTCGGTAGTGGGGCCAACGTCCTGACTTTC.

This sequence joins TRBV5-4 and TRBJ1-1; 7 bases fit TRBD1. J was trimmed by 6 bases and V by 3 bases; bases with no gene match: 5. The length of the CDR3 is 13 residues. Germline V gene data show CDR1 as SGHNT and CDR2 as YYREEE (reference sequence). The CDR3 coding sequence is TGTGCCAGCAGCTGGACAGGTTCACCTGAAGCTTTCTTT. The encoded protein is CASSWTGSPEAFF.

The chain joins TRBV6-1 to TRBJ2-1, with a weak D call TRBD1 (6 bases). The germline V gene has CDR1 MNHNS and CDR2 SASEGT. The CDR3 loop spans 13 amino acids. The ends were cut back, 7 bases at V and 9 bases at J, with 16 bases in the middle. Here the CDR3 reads CASTPSGGLEQFF. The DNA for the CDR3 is TGTGCCAGCACCCCGAGTGGGGGCCTTGAGCAGTTCTTC.

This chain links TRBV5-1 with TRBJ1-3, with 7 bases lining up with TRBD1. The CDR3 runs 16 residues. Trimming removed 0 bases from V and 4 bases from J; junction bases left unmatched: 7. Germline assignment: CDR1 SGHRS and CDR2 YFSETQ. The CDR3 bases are TGCGCCAGCAGCTTGGGGACGACGGGACAGGGAAACACCATATATTTT. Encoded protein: CASSLGTTGQGNTIYF.

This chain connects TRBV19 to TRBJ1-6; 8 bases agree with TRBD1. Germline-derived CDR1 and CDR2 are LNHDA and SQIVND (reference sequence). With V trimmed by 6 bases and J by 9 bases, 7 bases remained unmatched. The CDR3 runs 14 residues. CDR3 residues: CASSPGTGPSPLHF. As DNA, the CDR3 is TGTGCCAGTAGCCCCGGGACAGGACCTTCACCCCTCCACTTT.

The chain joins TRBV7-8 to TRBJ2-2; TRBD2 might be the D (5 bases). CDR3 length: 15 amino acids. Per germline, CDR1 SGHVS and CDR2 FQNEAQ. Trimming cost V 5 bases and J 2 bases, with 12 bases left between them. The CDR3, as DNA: TGTGCCAGCAGCCGGAGGACGGATAACACCGGGGAGCTGTTTTTT. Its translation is CASSRRTDNTGELFF. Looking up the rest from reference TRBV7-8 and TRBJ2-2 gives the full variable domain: GAGVSQSPRYKVAKRGQDVALRCDPISGHVSLFWYQQALGQGPEFLTYFQNEAQLDKSGLPSDRFFAERPEGSVSTLKIQRTQQEDSAVYLCASSRRTDNTGELFFGEGSRLTVL.

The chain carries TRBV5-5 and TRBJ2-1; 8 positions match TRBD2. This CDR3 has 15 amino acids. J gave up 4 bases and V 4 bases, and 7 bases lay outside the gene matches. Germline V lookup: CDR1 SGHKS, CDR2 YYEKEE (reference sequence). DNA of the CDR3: TGTGCCAGCAGCAGGAGCGGGGGAGCATACAATGAGCAGTTCTTC. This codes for CASSRSGGAYNEQFF.

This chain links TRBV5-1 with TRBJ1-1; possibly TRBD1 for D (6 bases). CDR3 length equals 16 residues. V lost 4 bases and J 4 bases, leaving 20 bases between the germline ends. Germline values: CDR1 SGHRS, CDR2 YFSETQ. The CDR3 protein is CASSPGSAQGTTEAFF. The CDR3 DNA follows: TGCGCCAGCAGCCCGGGGTCGGCCCAGGGGACCACTGAAGCTTTCTTT.

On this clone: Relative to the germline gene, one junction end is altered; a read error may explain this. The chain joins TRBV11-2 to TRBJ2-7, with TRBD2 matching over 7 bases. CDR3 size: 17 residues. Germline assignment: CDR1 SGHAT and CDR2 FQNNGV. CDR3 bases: TGTGCCAGCAGCGATTTCTTAGCGGGTGGTCCCTCCCACGAGCAGTACTTC. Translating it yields CASSDFLAGGPSHEQYF.

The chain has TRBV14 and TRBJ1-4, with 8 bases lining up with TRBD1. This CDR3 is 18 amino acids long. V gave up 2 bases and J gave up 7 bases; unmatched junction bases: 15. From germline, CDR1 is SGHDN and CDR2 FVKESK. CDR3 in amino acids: CASSQQGGQALLGEKLFF. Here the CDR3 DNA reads TGTGCCAGCAGCCAACAAGGGGGACAGGCTCTTTTGGGTGAAAAACTGTTTTTT.

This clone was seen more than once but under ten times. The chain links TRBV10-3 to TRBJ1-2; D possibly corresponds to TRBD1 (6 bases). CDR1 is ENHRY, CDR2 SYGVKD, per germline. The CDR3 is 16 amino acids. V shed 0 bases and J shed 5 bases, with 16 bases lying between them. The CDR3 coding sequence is TGTGCCATCAGTGAGTCGGAGGCAGGGGCGCGGTATGGCTACACCTTC. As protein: CAISESEAGARYGYTF.

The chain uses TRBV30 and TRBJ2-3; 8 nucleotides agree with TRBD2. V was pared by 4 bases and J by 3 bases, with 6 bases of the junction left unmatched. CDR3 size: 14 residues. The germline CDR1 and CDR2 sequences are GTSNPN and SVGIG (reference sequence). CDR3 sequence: CAWNRGGGTDTQYF. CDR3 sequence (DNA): TGTGCCTGGAATCGGGGGGGTGGTACAGATACGCAGTATTTT. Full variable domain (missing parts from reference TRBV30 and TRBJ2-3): SQTIHQWPATLVQPVGSPLSLECTVEGTSNPNLYWYRQAAGRGLQLLFYSVGIGQISSEVPQNLSASRPQDRQFILSSKKLLLSDSGFYLCAWNRGGGTDTQYFGPGTRLTVL.

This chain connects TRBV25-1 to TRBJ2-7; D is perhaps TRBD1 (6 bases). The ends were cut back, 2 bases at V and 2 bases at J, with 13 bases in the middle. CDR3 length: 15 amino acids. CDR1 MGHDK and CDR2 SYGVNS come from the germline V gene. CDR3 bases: TGTGCCAGCAGTGAAACAGGGATAAAGCCCTACGAGCAGTACTTC. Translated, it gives CASSETGIKPYEQYF.